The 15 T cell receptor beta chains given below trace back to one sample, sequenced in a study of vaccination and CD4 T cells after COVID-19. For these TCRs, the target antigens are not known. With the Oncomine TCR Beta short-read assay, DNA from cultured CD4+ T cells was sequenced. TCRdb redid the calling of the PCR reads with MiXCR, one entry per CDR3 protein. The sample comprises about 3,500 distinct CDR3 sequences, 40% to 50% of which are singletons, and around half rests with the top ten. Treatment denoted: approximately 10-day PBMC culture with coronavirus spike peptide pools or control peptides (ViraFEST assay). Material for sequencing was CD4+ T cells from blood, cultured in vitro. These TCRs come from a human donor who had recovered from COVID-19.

The CDR3 spells CASSSGGGGNTDTQYF. The CDR3 bases are TGCGCCAGCAGCTCAGGGGGTGGGGGGAACACAGATACGCAGTATTTT. The genes are TRBV5-1 and TRBJ2-3; D may be TRBD1 (7 bases). Trimming left V 3 bases short and J 2 bases short, with 16 bases between. Germline V gene data show CDR1 as SGHRS and CDR2 as YFSETQ. This CDR3 is 16 amino acids long.

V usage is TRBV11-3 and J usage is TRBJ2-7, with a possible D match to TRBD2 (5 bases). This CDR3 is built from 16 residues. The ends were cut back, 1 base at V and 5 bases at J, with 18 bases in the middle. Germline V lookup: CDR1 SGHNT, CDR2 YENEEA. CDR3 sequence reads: CASSLGWGESADEQYF. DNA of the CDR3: TGTGCCAGCAGCTTAGGCTGGGGAGAGTCTGCCGACGAGCAGTACTTC.

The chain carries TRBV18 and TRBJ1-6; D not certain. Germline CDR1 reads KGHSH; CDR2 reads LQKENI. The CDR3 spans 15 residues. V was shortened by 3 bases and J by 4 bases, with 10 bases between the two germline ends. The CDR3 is CASSPLRAYNSPLHF. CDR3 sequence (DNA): TGTGCCAGCTCACCCTTGAGGGCTTATAATTCACCCCTCCACTTT.

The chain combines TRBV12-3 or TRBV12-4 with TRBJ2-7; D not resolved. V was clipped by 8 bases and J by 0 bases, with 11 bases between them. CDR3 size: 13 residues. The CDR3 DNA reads TGTGCCAGCGGAAGGCGGAGCTCCTACGAGCAGTACTTC. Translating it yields CASGRRSSYEQYF.

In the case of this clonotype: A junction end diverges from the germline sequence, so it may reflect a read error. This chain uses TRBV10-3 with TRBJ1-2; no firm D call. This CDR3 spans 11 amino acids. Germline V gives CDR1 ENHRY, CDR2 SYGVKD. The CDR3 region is CAISDSAGYYF. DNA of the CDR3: TGTGCCATCAGTGATAGCGCAGGTTACTACTTC.

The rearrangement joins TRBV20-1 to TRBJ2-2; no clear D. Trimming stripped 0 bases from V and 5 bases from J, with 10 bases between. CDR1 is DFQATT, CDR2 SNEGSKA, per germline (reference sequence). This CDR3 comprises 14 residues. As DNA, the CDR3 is TGCAGTGCTAGAGACCTCGACTTGACCGGGGAGCTGTTTTTT. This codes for CSARDLDLTGELFF.

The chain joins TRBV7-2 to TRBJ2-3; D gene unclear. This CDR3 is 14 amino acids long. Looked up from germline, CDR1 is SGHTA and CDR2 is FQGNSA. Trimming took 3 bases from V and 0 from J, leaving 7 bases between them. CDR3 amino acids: CASSLFGSTDTQYF. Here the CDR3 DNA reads TGTGCCAGCAGCTTGTTTGGGAGCACAGATACGCAGTATTTT.

The CDR3 is CASSIGGTQYF. The DNA for the CDR3 is TGTGCCAGTAGTATAGGCGGGACCCAGTACTTC. The chain combines TRBV19 with TRBJ2-5; D is ambiguous. This CDR3 comprises 11 residues. Trimming left V 1 base short and J 7 bases short, with 4 bases between. Germline lookup yields CDR1 LNHDA and CDR2 SQIVND (reference sequence).

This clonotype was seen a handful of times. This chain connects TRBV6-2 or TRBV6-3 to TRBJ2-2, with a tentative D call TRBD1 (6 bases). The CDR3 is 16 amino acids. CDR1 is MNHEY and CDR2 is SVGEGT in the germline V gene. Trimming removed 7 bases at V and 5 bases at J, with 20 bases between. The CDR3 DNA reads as TGTGCCAGCAAGCGAGGCCAGGGGTCTGGGACCGGGGAGCTGTTTTTT. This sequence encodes CASKRGQGSGTGELFF.

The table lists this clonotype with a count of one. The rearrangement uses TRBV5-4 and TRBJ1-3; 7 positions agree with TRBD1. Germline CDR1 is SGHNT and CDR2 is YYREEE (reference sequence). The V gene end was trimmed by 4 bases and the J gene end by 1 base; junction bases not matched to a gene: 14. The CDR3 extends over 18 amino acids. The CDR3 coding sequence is TGTGCCAGCAGCCCGATCTCCGGGACAGAGAAATCTGGAAACACCATATATTTT. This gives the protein CASSPISGTEKSGNTIYF.

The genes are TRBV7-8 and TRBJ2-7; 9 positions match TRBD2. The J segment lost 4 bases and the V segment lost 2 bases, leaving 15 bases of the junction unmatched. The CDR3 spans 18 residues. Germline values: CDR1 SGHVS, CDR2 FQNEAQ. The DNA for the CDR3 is TGTGCCAGCAGCTTATTACTTATCCCTAGCGGGATCGTATACGAGCAGTACTTC. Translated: CASSLLLIPSGIVYEQYF.

In DNA form, the CDR3 reads TGTGCCAGCAGTTCCCGGACTGGCACAGATACGCAGTATTTT. This encodes CASSSRTGTDTQYF. The V call is TRBV12-3 or TRBV12-4, the J call TRBJ2-3, with D possibly being TRBD2 (5 bases). The CDR3 totals 14 residues. V lost 4 bases to trimming and J lost 1 base, with 9 bases between them.

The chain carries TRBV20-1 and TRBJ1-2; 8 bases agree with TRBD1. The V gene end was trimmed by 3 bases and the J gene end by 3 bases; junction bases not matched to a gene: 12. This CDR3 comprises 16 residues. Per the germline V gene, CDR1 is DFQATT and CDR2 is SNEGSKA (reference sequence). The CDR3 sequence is CSASGDRKAGDYGYTF. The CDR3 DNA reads TGCAGTGCTAGCGGGGACAGGAAAGCTGGTGACTATGGCTACACCTTC.

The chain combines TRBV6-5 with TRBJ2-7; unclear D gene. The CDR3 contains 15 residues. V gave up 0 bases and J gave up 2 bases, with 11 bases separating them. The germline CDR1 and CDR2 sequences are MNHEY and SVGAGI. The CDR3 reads CASSYSSQEPYEQYF. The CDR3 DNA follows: TGTGCCAGCAGTTACTCCAGTCAGGAACCCTACGAGCAGTACTTC.

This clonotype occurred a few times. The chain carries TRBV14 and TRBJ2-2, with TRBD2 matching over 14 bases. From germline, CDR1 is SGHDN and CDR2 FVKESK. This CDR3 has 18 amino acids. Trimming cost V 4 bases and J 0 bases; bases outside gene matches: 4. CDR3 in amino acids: CASSPTSGRATNTGELFF. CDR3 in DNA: TGTGCCAGCAGCCCGACTAGCGGGAGGGCCACGAACACCGGGGAGCTGTTTTTT. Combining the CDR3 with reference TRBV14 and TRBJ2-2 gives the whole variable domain EAGVTQFPSHSVIEKGQTVTLRCDPISGHDNLYWYRRVMGKEIKFLLHFVKESKQDESGMPNNRFLAERTGGTYSTLKVQPAELEDSGVYFCASSPTSGRATNTGELFFGEGSRLTVL.